Below are 24 T cell receptor beta chains sequenced from a single sample in a study of T cell responses to AZD1222 COVID-19 vaccine. TCRdb keeps only in-frame clones here, not all; method: immunoSEQ multiplex PCR. The sample records over 120,000 clones, approximately 90% being singletons. Sequences were derived from peripheral blood, sampled on day 0 of AZD1222 vaccination. The receptor set was obtained from an adult in good health.

The rearrangement joins TRBV2 to TRBJ2-2; the match to TRBD1 covers 7 bases. The CDR3 spans 16 residues. V trimming: 4 bases; J trimming: 5 bases; junction bases outside the gene matches: 10. CDR1 and CDR2 from the germline V gene are SNHLY and FYNNEI. In DNA form, the CDR3 reads TGTGCCAGCAGTGGGTTCGGGACAGCTTCTACCGGGGAGCTGTTTTTT. The encoded protein is CASSGFGTASTGELFF.

V gene TRBV15 combines with J gene TRBJ2-1; D unresolved. V was pared by 2 bases and J by 6 bases, with 8 bases between. Germline CDR1 LNHNV, CDR2 YYDKDF (reference sequence). The CDR3 consists of 13 residues. DNA of the CDR3: TGTGCCACCAGCAGAACAACACTCAATGAGCAGTTCTTC. Translating gives CATSRTTLNEQFF.

This clone was seen once. The genes are TRBV7-8 and TRBJ2-3; the match to TRBD2 covers 13 bases. The CDR3 loop spans 18 amino acids. CDR1 is SGHVS and CDR2 is FQNEAQ in the germline V gene. V lost 5 bases, J lost 6 bases, and 14 bases stayed unmatched. The CDR3 bases are TGTGCCAGCAGCCTAACTAGCGGGAGGGCCCTTGAATTGGATACGCAGTATTTT. Translating gives CASSLTSGRALELDTQYF.

The gene calls are TRBV7-9 and TRBJ1-2, with D perhaps matching TRBD1 (5 bases). CDR1 and CDR2 from the germline V gene are SEHNR and FQNEAQ (reference sequence). The CDR3 covers 16 residues. Trimming removed 5 bases at V and 6 bases at J, with 22 bases between. In nucleotides, the CDR3 is TGTGCCAGCAGCCCCCCAGGGTCAGGGAGAGATGATGGCTACACCTTC. The encoded protein is CASSPPGSGRDDGYTF.

The V and J genes are TRBV14 and TRBJ1-4; the D gene is possibly TRBD1 (5 bases). Looked up from germline, CDR1 is SGHDN and CDR2 is FVKESK. Trimming removed 1 base from V and 5 bases from J, with 11 bases in between. The CDR3 length is 15 residues. The CDR3 loop reads CASSQAGRMNEKLFF. The CDR3 bases are TGTGCCAGCAGCCAAGCGGGGCGGATGAATGAAAAACTGTTTTTT.

The V call is TRBV10-2, the J call TRBJ2-3; D not certain. The V end was cut by 2 bases, the J end by 6 bases, with 9 bases between. Germline values: CDR1 WSHSY, CDR2 SAAADI. This CDR3 comprises 13 residues. In DNA form, the CDR3 reads TGCGCCAGCAGTGAGAGGCCCAATGATACGCAGTATTTT. It codes for CASSERPNDTQYF.

This chain links TRBV29-1 with TRBJ2-7; TRBD1 agrees at 10 bases. The CDR3 has 14 amino acids. Looked up from germline, CDR1 is SQVTM and CDR2 is ANQGSEA. The ends lost 6 bases at V and 2 bases at J; junction bases unmatched: 7. Here the CDR3 DNA reads TGCAGCGTCGAGGGACAGGGGTCTACCTACGAGCAGTACTTC. Its protein product is CSVEGQGSTYEQYF.

This chain connects TRBV5-1 to TRBJ1-1, with D unclear. The CDR3 spans 14 residues. The V and J ends lost 4 bases and 5 bases respectively, with 15 bases between them. CDR1 is SGHRS and CDR2 is YFSETQ in the germline V gene. In nucleotides, the CDR3 is TGCGCCAGCAGCGCCGTCTCCGGGCGGACTGAAGCTTTCTTT. This codes for CASSAVSGRTEAFF. Full variable domain (remainder filled in from reference TRBV5-1 and TRBJ1-1): KAGVTQTPRYLIKTRGQQVTLSCSPISGHRSVSWYQQTPGQGLQFLFEYFSETQRNKGNFPGRFSGRQFSNSRSEMNVSTLELGDSALYLCASSAVSGRTEAFFGQGTRLTVV.

The chain carries TRBV7-2 and TRBJ1-5, with D maybe TRBD1 (5 bases). In germline, CDR1 is SGHTA, CDR2 FQGNSA. V shed 5 bases and J shed 7 bases, with 18 bases lying between them. There are 15 residues in the CDR3. CDR3 in amino acids: CASSAGQGRSQPQHF. CDR3 coding DNA: TGTGCCAGCAGCGCCGGGCAGGGAAGGTCCCAGCCCCAGCATTTT.

The rearrangement links TRBV5-1 to TRBJ2-1; TRBD2 matches at 10 bases. V was pared by 1 base and J by 8 bases, with 6 bases of the junction left unmatched. The CDR3 is 15 amino acids. Germline loops: CDR1 SGHRS, CDR2 YFSETQ. CDR3 DNA sequence: TGCGCCAGCAGCTTGCTAGCGGGAGCACCCGATGAGCAGTTCTTC. Its translation is CASSLLAGAPDEQFF. The whole variable domain, filled in from reference TRBV5-1 and TRBJ2-1, reads KAGVTQTPRYLIKTRGQQVTLSCSPISGHRSVSWYQQTPGQGLQFLFEYFSETQRNKGNFPGRFSGRQFSNSRSEMNVSTLELGDSALYLCASSLLAGAPDEQFFGPGTRLTVL.

The chain uses TRBV5-1 and TRBJ2-2; 10 nucleotides line up with TRBD2. J was trimmed by 1 base and V by 4 bases; bases with no gene match: 1. Germline CDR1 and CDR2: SGHRS and YFSETQ. This CDR3 has 15 amino acids. The CDR3 coding sequence is TGCGCCAGCAGCCCTAGCGGGAGGAACACCGGGGAGCTGTTTTTT. Amino acid sequence: CASSPSGRNTGELFF.

The V call is TRBV5-1, the J call TRBJ2-7; no clear D. Germline assignment: CDR1 SGHRS and CDR2 YFSETQ. The CDR3 covers 12 residues. V lost 4 bases and J lost 0, with 5 bases in between. The CDR3 here is CASSPPSYEQYF. In DNA form, the CDR3 reads TGCGCCAGCAGCCCCCCCTCCTACGAGCAGTACTTC.

The chain has TRBV5-4 and TRBJ1-3; 11 nucleotides agree with TRBD1. The CDR3 consists of 16 residues. V shed 4 bases and J 3 bases; nucleotides not matched to a gene: 6. Per germline, CDR1 SGHNT and CDR2 YYREEE (reference sequence). The CDR3: CASSNGQGAFGNTIYF. DNA for the CDR3: TGTGCCAGCAGCAACGGACAGGGGGCGTTTGGAAACACCATATATTTT.

CDR3 bases: TGTGCCAGCAGCTTAGGAGGCGTACAGGGTGAGCAGTTCTTC. This translates into CASSLGGVQGEQFF. This sequence joins TRBV11-3 and TRBJ2-1; D perhaps matches TRBD1 (6 bases). With 1 base removed from V and 9 bases from J, the gap between germline ends came to 13 bases. CDR3 length: 14 residues. The germline V gene encodes CDR1 SGHNT and CDR2 YENEEA.

This chain uses TRBV6-4 with TRBJ2-1; 7 bases are a match to TRBD2. The germline CDR1 and CDR2 sequences are MRHNA and SNTAGT. With 5 bases clipped from V and 8 bases from J, the junction kept 9 bases outside the gene matches. There are 14 residues in the CDR3. CDR3 sequence (DNA): TGTGCCAGCAGTTTACAGACTAGCCGGGATGAGCAGTTCTTC. The encoded protein is CASSLQTSRDEQFF.

The chain combines TRBV29-1 with TRBJ2-5; no clear D gene. Germline-derived CDR1 and CDR2 are SQVTM and ANQGSEA. The CDR3 totals 11 residues. V lost 4 bases and J lost 5, with 8 bases in between. CDR3 region: CSVVLGETQYF. Here the CDR3 DNA reads TGCAGCGTTGTTCTAGGCGAGACCCAGTACTTC.

This clone was recorded only once. This chain joins TRBV25-1 and TRBJ2-1; tentative D call: TRBD2 (6 bases). V was pared by 2 bases and J by 2 bases, with 10 bases between. The CDR3 runs 15 residues. Germline V CDR1 and CDR2: MGHDK, SYGVNS. CDR3 in amino acids: CASSELALTYNEQFF. The CDR3 DNA is TGTGCCAGCAGTGAACTAGCGCTTACCTACAATGAGCAGTTCTTC.

V usage is TRBV19 and J usage is TRBJ1-1; D is perhaps TRBD1 (5 bases). The length of the CDR3 is 15 residues. Germline CDR1 and CDR2: LNHDA and SQIVND (reference sequence). V was cut by 5 bases and J by 1 base, with 14 bases left in between. The CDR3, as DNA: TGTGCCAGTAGTCCCCAGGGTATACGGAACACTGAAGCTTTCTTT. Residues: CASSPQGIRNTEAFF.

V usage is TRBV7-2 and J usage is TRBJ2-2, with D possibly being TRBD1 or TRBD2 (6 bases each). Trimming removed 2 bases from V and 5 bases from J, with 12 bases in between. CDR1 is SGHTA and CDR2 is FQGNSA in the germline V gene. This CDR3 has 15 residues. The CDR3 is CASSLRGGGTGELFF. For the CDR3, the DNA is TGTGCCAGCAGCTTAAGAGGAGGGGGGACCGGGGAGCTGTTTTTT.

This sequence joins TRBV9 and TRBJ1-6, with TRBD1 matching over 10 bases. Looked up from germline, CDR1 is SGDLS and CDR2 is YYNGEE. V shed 3 bases, J shed 8 bases, and the junction held 8 bases outside the gene matches. The CDR3 is 16 residues long. Written as DNA, the CDR3 is TGTGCCAGCAGCGCTGAAACCGGGACAGGGGATTCACCCCTCCACTTT. This encodes CASSAETGTGDSPLHF.

The chain carries TRBV4-1 and TRBJ1-3, with TRBD1 as a possible D gene (6 bases). The CDR3 totals 15 residues. V lost 1 base to trimming and J lost 4 bases, with 11 bases between them. Germline CDR1 reads MGHRA; CDR2 reads YSYEKL. DNA of the CDR3: TGCGCCAGCAGCCAAGTACAGGGCGGGGGAAACACCATATATTTT. Protein sequence: CASSQVQGGGNTIYF.

This clone is a singleton in its sample. This chain joins TRBV15 and TRBJ1-4, with D unresolved. The CDR3 spans 15 residues. The germline V gene has CDR1 LNHNV and CDR2 YYDKDF (reference sequence). V lost 9 bases to trimming and J lost 2 bases, with 16 bases between them. DNA of the CDR3: TGTGCCACAGGGTCTACCGTTTTGACTAATGAAAAACTGTTTTTT. Translating it yields CATGSTVLTNEKLFF.

This clone was counted once. The chain carries TRBV27 and TRBJ1-5; D not certain. V gave up 5 bases and J gave up 2 bases, with 13 bases separating them. From germline, CDR1 is MNHEY and CDR2 SMNVEV (reference sequence). CDR3 size: 15 residues. The CDR3, as DNA: TGTGCCAGCAGTCCCAGCCTTTTGGGCAATCAGCCCCAGCATTTT. It encodes CASSPSLLGNQPQHF.

The chain carries TRBV5-1 and TRBJ2-7; TRBD1 matches 7 bases. V gave up 0 bases and J gave up 3 bases; unmatched junction bases: 3. Germline CDR1 reads SGHRS; CDR2 reads YFSETQ. The CDR3 totals 14 residues. The CDR3 spells CASSLGTGLYEQYF. CDR3 sequence (DNA): TGCGCCAGCAGCTTGGGGACAGGCCTCTACGAGCAGTACTTC.